Given below is one T cell receptor (beta chain) in context. Different DNA sequences within this sample yield the same CDR3. This entry comes from a study of blood T cell repertoires in COVID-19. Study information: T cells, B-cell-depleted T cells, or PBMCs provided the cDNA or gDNA that served as material.

Assay used: immunoSEQ multiplex PCR; TCRdb lists only in-frame clones, some missing. The sample consists of fewer than 200,000 clones, 70% to 90% of them appearing once. Donors of Cohort 3 who recovered were those that had two negative PCRs, clearance, or symptom resolution. This CDR3 has 12 amino acids. The V end was cut by 3 bases, the J end by 5 bases, with 7 bases between. Sample: PBMCs or T cells enriched from blood (not recorded which). The chain has TRBV12-3 or TRBV12-4 and TRBJ1-1; D not certain. This TCR was sampled from a woman between 50 and 59 years old who had recovered from COVID-19. The CDR3 bases are TGTGCCAGCAGTTTCGGGGAGACTGAAGCTTTCTTT. Translating it yields CASSFGETEAFF.